One and the same sample provided the 20 T cell receptor beta chains below, sequenced in a study of cytomegalovirus exposure and HLA in healthy donors. With 60 Vbeta and 13 Jbeta primers, the PCR was carried out. Libraries were prepared by immunoSEQ multiplex PCR; TCRdb keeps only in-frame clonotypes and omits some of them. The repertoire holds approximately 120,000 clones, with about 82% as singletons. Sequenced input: PBMCs. All receptors come from a man aged 50 to 60 in good health and CMV-seronegative.

The chain recombines TRBV28 with TRBJ1-4; D not certain. V was cut by 7 bases and J by 7 bases, with 16 bases left in between. This CDR3 is built from 14 residues. Germline V lookup: CDR1 MDHEN, CDR2 SYDVKM. CDR3 loop: CASTSRRRGEKLFF. The CDR3 DNA reads as TGTGCCAGCACCTCGAGGCGGCGGGGTGAAAAACTGTTTTTT. Using reference TRBV28 and TRBJ1-4 for the parts outside the CDR3, the full variable domain is DVKVTQSSRYLVKRTGEKVFLECVQDMDHENMFWYRQDPGLGLRLIYFSYDVKMKEKGDIPEGYSVSREKKERFSLILESASTNQTSMYLCASTSRRRGEKLFFGSGTQLSVL.

V and J are TRBV7-7 and TRBJ2-7; TRBD2 matches 13 bases. With V trimmed by 8 bases and J by 4 bases, 8 bases remained unmatched. The germline V gene encodes CDR1 SSHAT and CDR2 FNYEAQ (reference sequence). The CDR3 has 15 amino acids. CDR3 region: CASEPLAGGRYEQYF. The CDR3 DNA is TGTGCCAGCGAACCACTAGCGGGGGGGCGGTACGAGCAGTACTTC.

This clone has more than one count but fewer than ten. The chain links TRBV11-2 to TRBJ1-6; TRBD1 is a possible D gene (5 bases). Per the germline V gene, CDR1 is SGHAT and CDR2 is FQNNGV. The CDR3 spans 15 residues. Between the trimmed V and J ends, which lost 3 bases and 7 bases, there was a span of 13 bases. The CDR3 loop is CASSFSGPQNSPLHF. Written as DNA, the CDR3 is TGTGCCAGCAGCTTCTCAGGGCCCCAAAATTCACCCCTCCACTTT.

The chain couples TRBV5-6 to TRBJ2-2, with TRBD1 matching 7 bases. V lost 5 bases and J lost 7; bases outside the gene matches: 2. CDR1 and CDR2 from the germline V gene are SGHDT and YYEEEE. The CDR3 runs to 12 residues. DNA of the CDR3: TGTGCCAGCAGGCGGACAGGCGGGGAGCTGTTTTTT. Its translation: CASRRTGGELFF.

The chain links TRBV7-2 to TRBJ1-4, with 8 bases lining up with TRBD1. Trimming took 4 bases from V and 7 from J; bases not matched to a gene: 8. The CDR3 runs 15 residues. Germline CDR1 is SGHTA and CDR2 is FQGNSA. In DNA, the CDR3 is TGTGCCAGCAGCTCCCAGACAGGGGTCGGTGAAAAACTGTTTTTT. Protein: CASSSQTGVGEKLFF.

The V call is TRBV5-1, the J call TRBJ2-6, with D perhaps matching TRBD1 (6 bases). This CDR3 spans 18 amino acids. Germline V gene lookup returns CDR1 SGHRS and CDR2 YFSETQ. The V end was cut by 4 bases, the J end by 0 bases, with 17 bases between. In DNA form, the CDR3 reads TGCGCCAGCAGCATCGGACAGCCAATGTACTCTGGGGCCAACGTCCTGACTTTC. It yields the protein CASSIGQPMYSGANVLTF.

The CDR3 reads CASSFGGTPTLHF. As DNA, the CDR3 is TGTGCCAGCAGCTTTGGGGGGACCCCCACCCTCCACTTT. V is TRBV5-6 and J is TRBJ1-6; the D gene is possibly TRBD1 (5 bases). The V gene's germline CDR1 is SGHDT and CDR2 YYEEEE. CDR3 size: 13 residues. V lost 2 bases and J 14 bases, leaving 14 bases between the germline ends. Based on the CDR3 plus reference TRBV5-6 and TRBJ1-6, the full variable domain is DAGVTQSPTHLIKTRGQQVTLRCSPKSGHDTVSWYQQALGQGPQFIFQYYEEEERQRGNFPDRFSGHQFPNYSSELNVNALLLGDSALYLCASSFGGTPTLHFGNGTRLTVT.

Concerning this clone itself: One junction end does not reproduce the germline sequence, and a read error may be involved. The chain joins TRBV7-9 to TRBJ1-2; perhaps TRBD1 as D (6 bases). The CDR3 consists of 13 residues. Germline V gene data show CDR1 as SEHNR and CDR2 as FQNEAQ (reference sequence). The CDR3 loop reads CSSSPGRGYGYTF. In nucleotides, the CDR3 is TGTTCCAGCAGCCCCGGCAGGGGCTATGGCTACACCTTC. The whole variable domain, remainder taken from reference TRBV7-9 and TRBJ1-2, is DTGVSQNPRHKITKRGQNVTFRCDPISEHNRLYWYRQTLGQGPEFLTYFQNEAQLEKSRLLSDRFSAERPKGSFSTLEIQRTEQGDSAMYLCSSSPGRGYGYTFGSGTRLTVV.

CDR3: CASSPGGDPPLHF. CDR3 DNA: TGTGCCAGCAGTCCCGGCGGGGATCCACCCCTCCACTTT. The V call is TRBV7-9, the J call TRBJ1-6, with no clear D. The CDR3 loop spans 13 amino acids. Trimming took 6 bases from V and 11 from J, leaving 14 bases between them. Germline CDR1 and CDR2: SEHNR and FQNEAQ (reference sequence).

The chain uses TRBV14 and TRBJ1-2; the D is unclear. CDR1 and CDR2 from the germline V gene are SGHDN and FVKESK. This CDR3 is 14 amino acids long. V was trimmed by 1 base and J by 6 bases, leaving 12 bases between them. The CDR3 sequence is CASSQGAGGNGYTF. The DNA for the CDR3 is TGTGCCAGCAGCCAAGGTGCTGGAGGCAATGGCTACACCTTC.

J is TRBJ2-7 and V is TRBV7-8; the match to TRBD1 covers 7 bases. The V gene end was trimmed by 3 bases and the J gene end by 2 bases; junction bases not matched to a gene: 10. Germline V gene sequence: CDR1 SGHVS, CDR2 FQNEAQ. The CDR3 runs to 16 residues. The CDR3 coding sequence is TGTGCCAGCAGCTTCCAACCTCTAGGGGGCACCTACGAGCAGTACGTC. As protein: CASSFQPLGGTYEQYV.

The V call is TRBV21-1, the J call TRBJ2-7; the D call of TRBD2 is as the table states it, not checked on the DNA. TRBV21-1 is tagged as a pseudogene. The CDR3 contains 14 residues. The CDR3 DNA reads TGTGCCAGCAATACGGGGGGCATCTCCTACGAGCAGTACGTC. It specifies CASNTGGISYEQYV.

The rearrangement uses TRBV18 and TRBJ1-1, with D maybe TRBD1 (6 bases). CDR1 is KGHSH and CDR2 is LQKENI in the germline V gene. V was clipped by 3 bases and J by 3 bases, with 17 bases between them. The CDR3 covers 16 residues. The CDR3 nucleotides read TGTGCCAGCTCACCCCGACAGGATTTGTCGGACACTGAAGCTTTCTTT. The encoded protein is CASSPRQDLSDTEAFF.

The chain carries TRBV19 and TRBJ1-5, with D unclear. Germline V CDR1 and CDR2: LNHDA, SQIVND (reference sequence). The V gene lost 7 bases and the J gene lost 5 bases, with 24 bases spanning the gap. The CDR3 contains 17 residues. The CDR3 sequence: CASKPRPDMGSHQPQHF. CDR3 bases: TGTGCCAGTAAACCCCGTCCGGATATGGGGAGCCATCAGCCCCAGCATTTT. Full variable domain (outside the CDR3, taken from reference TRBV19 and TRBJ1-5): DGGITQSPKYLFRKEGQNVTLSCEQNLNHDAMYWYRQDPGQGLRLIYYSQIVNDFQKGDIAEGYSVSREKKESFPLTVTSAQKNPTAFYLCASKPRPDMGSHQPQHFGDGTRLSIL.

The chain carries TRBV7-2 and TRBJ1-1; D call uncertain. CDR1 SGHTA and CDR2 FQGNSA come from the germline V gene. This CDR3 is built from 14 residues. With 2 bases removed from V and 4 bases from J, the gap between germline ends came to 11 bases. The CDR3 DNA is TGTGCCAGCAGCTTAAATCCAGCAGGCACTGAAGCTTTCTTT. It yields the protein CASSLNPAGTEAFF.

V is TRBV5-1 and J is TRBJ2-3; D not certain. The V gene lost 0 bases and the J gene lost 5 bases, with 7 bases spanning the gap. The CDR3 covers 13 residues. Per germline, CDR1 SGHRS and CDR2 YFSETQ. CDR3 sequence: CASSLGELDTQYF. The DNA of the CDR3 is TGCGCCAGCAGCTTGGGAGAGCTAGATACGCAGTATTTT.

In nucleotides, the CDR3 is TGTGCCAGCAGCTTAGATGGGCAGACTGAAGCTTTCTTT. Translated: CASSLDGQTEAFF. J is TRBJ1-1 and V is TRBV11-3, with D unresolved. The CDR3 is 13 amino acids. Germline-derived CDR1 and CDR2 are SGHNT and YENEEA. Trimming took 0 bases from V and 5 from J, leaving 7 bases between them.

DNA of the CDR3: TGTGCCAGCAGCTTAGATCTTCTCAATGAGCAGTTCTTC. Amino acids: CASSLDLLNEQFF. The V and J genes are TRBV7-9 and TRBJ2-1; D remains ambiguous. This CDR3 contains 13 residues. In germline, CDR1 is SEHNR, CDR2 FQNEAQ (reference sequence). V gave up 1 base and J gave up 6 bases, with 7 bases separating them. Filled out from reference TRBV7-9 and TRBJ2-1, the complete variable domain reads DTGVSQNPRHKITKRGQNVTFRCDPISEHNRLYWYRQTLGQGPEFLTYFQNEAQLEKSRLLSDRFSAERPKGSFSTLEIQRTEQGDSAMYLCASSLDLLNEQFFGPGTRLTVL.

CDR3 sequence: CASSLRGAAGYTF. DNA for the CDR3: TGTGCCAGCAGCTTGCGGGGGGCGGCTGGCTACACCTTC. The V and J genes are TRBV5-6 and TRBJ1-2, with TRBD1 as a possible D gene (6 bases). Germline values: CDR1 SGHDT, CDR2 YYEEEE. CDR3 length: 13 residues. V lost 1 base and J lost 7, with 11 bases in between.

The chain couples TRBV7-6 to TRBJ2-1; D unclear. With 5 bases removed from V and 0 bases from J, the gap between germline ends came to 8 bases. Germline loops: CDR1 SGHVS, CDR2 FNYEAQ. The CDR3 is 14 residues long. CDR3 nucleotides: TGTGCCAGCAGCCCGCGGAGCTCCTACAATGAGCAGTTCTTC. Translation: CASSPRSSYNEQFF.